These 8 T cell receptor beta chains were sequenced from one sample in a study of T cells in Graves' hyperthyroidism and ophthalmopathy (dated by TCRdb to between 2018 and 2021). Libraries were prepared through multiplex PCR. The reads were generated on an Illumina HiSeq 2000. Amplification of TCR beta CDR3 regions was carried out from RNA transcripts. For the first round of RT-PCR on the TCR CDR3, the HTBI primer set was used together with the Qiagen OneStep RT-PCR kit. TCRdb redid the processing of the public reads, applying fastp at Q25 and MiXCR, and retained in-frame beta chains. Every distinct CDR3 protein forms one entry, paired with its most common genes and DNA. In all, the sample holds hundreds of thousands of distinct CDR3 sequences, and 14% of those were seen once. Roughly 10% of the sample is taken by the ten largest. The sample was blood. All receptors derive from a young woman with Graves' hyperthyroidism.

V is TRBV7-2 and J is TRBJ1-1; tentatively, D is TRBD1 (6 bases). CDR3 length: 16 residues. The germline V gene encodes CDR1 SGHTA and CDR2 FQGNSA. V was pared by 5 bases and J by 2 bases, with 18 bases between. The CDR3 loop is CASSPPRRTENTEAFF. The CDR3 bases are TGTGCCAGCAGCCCTCCCCGGCGGACAGAAAACACTGAAGCTTTCTTT.

In its sample, this clonotype was seen many times. The chain combines TRBV11-2 with TRBJ2-1; 7 bases are a match to TRBD2. Germline V CDR1 and CDR2: SGHAT, FQNNGV. This CDR3 region has 14 residues. Trimming removed 2 bases from V and 10 bases from J; junction bases left unmatched: 8. The DNA for the CDR3 is TGTGCCAGCAGCTTACAGTGGAGCGGGATCGAGCAGTTCTTC. It encodes CASSLQWSGIEQFF.

This clonotype was observed at least ten times. The chain recombines TRBV11-2 with TRBJ1-2; 7 nucleotides agree with TRBD1. V shed 6 bases, J shed 0 bases, and the junction held 13 bases outside the gene matches. Germline V gives CDR1 SGHAT, CDR2 FQNNGV. The CDR3 runs to 17 residues. CDR3 amino acids: CASRFSNRGQANYGYTF. The CDR3 coding sequence is TGTGCCAGCAGGTTTAGTAATAGGGGGCAAGCTAACTATGGCTACACCTTC. The whole variable domain, filled in from reference TRBV11-2 and TRBJ1-2, reads EAGVAQSPRYKIIEKRQSVAFWCNPISGHATLYWYQQILGQGPKLLIQFQNNGVVDDSQLPKDRFSAERLKGVDSTLKIQPAKLEDSAVYLCASRFSNRGQANYGYTFGSGTRLTVV.

In this sample, this clonotype turned up many times. This sequence joins TRBV15 and TRBJ2-1; 8 bases line up with TRBD2. Trimming took 1 base from V and 5 from J; bases not matched to a gene: 7. Germline CDR1 and CDR2: LNHNV and YYDKDF (reference sequence). The CDR3 spans 16 residues. CDR3 coding DNA: TGTGCCACCAGCAGAGGAGAGACTAGCGACGACAATGAGCAGTTCTTC. This sequence encodes CATSRGETSDDNEQFF.

The chain combines TRBV7-3 with TRBJ2-3; D uncertain. Trimming took 2 bases from V and 7 from J, leaving 22 bases between them. CDR3 length equals 17 residues. The germline gives CDR1 SGHTA, CDR2 FQGTGA. CDR3 in DNA: TGTGCCAGCAGCTTAGATGGGCGCGGCCCTGGTCGGTATACGCAGTATTTT. As protein: CASSLDGRGPGRYTQYF.

This clonotype was found many times. The chain carries TRBV7-9 and TRBJ2-1; possible D gene TRBD1, 6 bases. This CDR3 spans 16 amino acids. V lost 6 bases and J lost 0, with 15 bases in between. Germline CDR1 SEHNR, CDR2 FQNEAQ (reference sequence). CDR3 sequence: CASSFPGVSSYNEQFF. The CDR3 DNA is TGTGCCAGCAGTTTTCCAGGGGTTAGCTCCTACAATGAGCAGTTCTTC. Looking up the rest from reference TRBV7-9 and TRBJ2-1 gives the full variable domain: DTGVSQNPRHKITKRGQNVTFRCDPISEHNRLYWYRQTLGQGPEFLTYFQNEAQLEKSRLLSDRFSAERPKGSFSTLEIQRTEQGDSAMYLCASSFPGVSSYNEQFFGPGTRLTVL.

The table lists this clonotype with many counts. The rearrangement links TRBV12-3 or TRBV12-4 to TRBJ2-1; D gene uncertain. Between the trimmed V and J ends, which lost 6 bases and 5 bases, there was a span of 11 bases. This CDR3 spans 13 amino acids. This CDR3 is CASSPPGHNEQFF. CDR3 coding DNA: TGTGCCAGCAGCCCCCCCGGCCACAATGAGCAGTTCTTC.

In its sample, this clonotype was seen many times. V is TRBV29-1 and J is TRBJ2-7, with D unresolved. The CDR3 totals 10 residues. Looked up from germline, CDR1 is SQVTM and CDR2 is ANQGSEA. V lost 3 bases and J 5 bases, leaving 5 bases between the germline ends. In DNA, the CDR3 is TGCAGCGTTGAGACCGACGAGCAGTACTTC. Residues: CSVETDEQYF.